Sequencing of this T cell receptor beta chain was carried out in a study of cytomegalovirus exposure and HLA in healthy donors. The PCR made use of 60 Vbeta and 13 Jbeta primers. Sequencing was performed with immunoSEQ multiplex PCR; in TCRdb, only in-frame clones are kept and a portion is missing. The sample yields about 190,000 clones, around 75% seen once. The CDR3 contains 14 residues. The germline V gene has CDR1 MRHNA and CDR2 SNTAGT. Trimming removed 3 bases from V and 8 bases from J, with 14 bases in between. V and J are TRBV6-4 and TRBJ1-5; possible D gene TRBD1, 5 bases. Sequencing was carried out using PBMCs. The clonotype comes from a woman aged 30 to 39 in good health and CMV-seropositive. This CDR3 is CASSEGQGREPQHF. The CDR3 DNA reads as TGTGCCAGCAGTGAGGGGCAGGGAAGGGAGCCCCAGCATTTT.